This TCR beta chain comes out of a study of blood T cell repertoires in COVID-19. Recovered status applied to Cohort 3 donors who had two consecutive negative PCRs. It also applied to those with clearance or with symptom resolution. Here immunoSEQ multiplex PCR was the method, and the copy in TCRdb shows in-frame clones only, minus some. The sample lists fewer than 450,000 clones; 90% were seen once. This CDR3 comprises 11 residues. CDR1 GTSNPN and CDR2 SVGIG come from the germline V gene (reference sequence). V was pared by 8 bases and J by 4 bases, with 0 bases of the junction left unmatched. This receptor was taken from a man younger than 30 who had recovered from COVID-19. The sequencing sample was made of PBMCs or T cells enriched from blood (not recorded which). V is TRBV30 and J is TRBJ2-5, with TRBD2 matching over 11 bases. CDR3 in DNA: TGTGCCGGACTAGCGGGAGAGACCCAGTACTTC. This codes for CAGLAGETQYF.